The 24 T cell receptor beta chains given below trace back to one sample, sequenced in a study of blood T cells in healthy people across ages. Next came a second PCR, run for about 7 to 12 cycles, which used a sample-barcoded 5' primer along with a J-beta primer mix. A single record per CDR3 protein comes from TCRdb applying MiXCR to the 5' RACE reads. Of 780,000 or so distinct CDR3 sequences listed, roughly 50% are singletons. The sequenced sample was blood. The receptor source for this set is a man older than 75 in good health.

The sample holds a few counts of this clonotype. J is TRBJ2-5 and V is TRBV5-1; the D is unclear. CDR1 is SGHRS and CDR2 is YFSETQ in the germline V gene. Between the trimmed V and J ends, which lost 0 bases and 0 bases, there was a span of 9 bases. The CDR3 length is 15 residues. Written as DNA, the CDR3 is TGCGCCAGCAGCTTGGGATACAGAAACCAAGAGACCCAGTACTTC. Protein sequence: CASSLGYRNQETQYF.

This clonotype showed up just a few times. J is TRBJ2-4 and V is TRBV20-1; 11 positions match TRBD2. J lost 6 bases, V lost 0 bases, and 10 bases had no gene match. This CDR3 comprises 17 residues. Germline V CDR1 and CDR2: DFQATT, SNEGSKA (reference sequence). The DNA of the CDR3 is TGCAGTGCTAGAGATAGTAGCGGGAGGGCCGAGTTAAACATTCAGTACTTC. It translates to CSARDSSGRAELNIQYF.

This chain links TRBV13 with TRBJ2-5; TRBD2 aligns across 7 bases. Per the germline V gene, CDR1 is PRHDT and CDR2 is FYEKMQ (reference sequence). After removal of 3 bases from V and 4 bases from J, the junction contained 11 bases not matched to a gene. The CDR3 is made up of 16 amino acids. DNA for the CDR3: TGTGCCAGCAGCTTGTGGGGGAGGGAAGGAGGAGAGACCCAGTACTTC. This translates into CASSLWGREGGETQYF.

V gene TRBV20-1 combines with J gene TRBJ2-1, with TRBD2 matching over 9 bases. Germline V lookup: CDR1 DFQATT, CDR2 SNEGSKA (reference sequence). The junction had 7 bases not matched to a gene; V was cut back by 6 bases and J by 7 bases. This CDR3 has 13 residues. Written as DNA, the CDR3 is TGCAGTGCCCCTAGCGGGGCCGTTAATGAGCAGTTCTTC. This translates into CSAPSGAVNEQFF.

The DNA for the CDR3 is TGCAGCGTTGAAAGGGCAAACAGGGGCGTCACCGGGGAGCTGTTTTTT. Translation: CSVERANRGVTGELFF. J is TRBJ2-2 and V is TRBV29-1; 7 nucleotides agree with TRBD1. Per germline, CDR1 SQVTM and CDR2 ANQGSEA. CDR3 size: 16 residues. V dropped 2 bases and J dropped 4; count of bases not matched to a gene: 10.

This sequence joins TRBV20-1 and TRBJ2-3, with 7 bases that match TRBD1. Per germline, CDR1 DFQATT and CDR2 SNEGSKA (reference sequence). Unmatched junction bases numbered 0, after V lost 3 bases and J lost 0 bases. The length of the CDR3 is 13 residues. DNA for the CDR3: TGCAGTGCTAGGGACAGGAGCACAGATACGCAGTATTTT. Its protein product is CSARDRSTDTQYF.

This rearrangement joins TRBV6-5 to TRBJ2-1; D might be TRBD2 (5 bases). The germline V and J ends were trimmed by 2 bases and 7 bases, with 15 bases remaining between them. Per germline, CDR1 MNHEY and CDR2 SVGAGI. There are 15 residues in the CDR3. This chain's CDR3 is CASSYGTRMRNEQFF. The CDR3 DNA follows: TGTGCCAGCAGTTACGGAACTAGAATGCGGAATGAGCAGTTCTTC.

This clonotype has a handful of counts. The V and J genes are TRBV2 and TRBJ2-7; TRBD1 is a possible D gene (7 bases). CDR1 is SNHLY and CDR2 is FYNNEI in the germline V gene. V lost 5 bases and J lost 5, with 13 bases in between. The CDR3 is 13 residues long. CDR3 sequence (DNA): TGTGCCAGCAGTAGACAGGGAGGAAACGAGCAGTACTTC. It encodes CASSRQGGNEQYF.

This clonotype was seen a few times. The chain employs TRBV18 and TRBJ2-5; D ambiguous. V lost 8 bases and J 0 bases, leaving 10 bases between the germline ends. Germline CDR1 is KGHSH and CDR2 is LQKENI. The CDR3 consists of 13 residues. The CDR3 region is CASSPGYQETQYF. CDR3 sequence (DNA): TGTGCCAGCAGCCCAGGTTACCAAGAGACCCAGTACTTC.

The chain combines TRBV12-3 or TRBV12-4 with TRBJ2-6; D not certain. Trimming took off 6 bases at V and 6 bases at J, with 3 bases between the two ends. This CDR3 is 11 amino acids long. CDR3: CASREANVLTF. The DNA for the CDR3 is TGTGCCAGCAGAGAGGCCAACGTCCTGACTTTC.

The chain carries TRBV10-2 and TRBJ2-1; the match to TRBD2 covers 8 bases. The CDR3 is 14 amino acids. The junction had 11 bases not matched to a gene; V was cut back by 8 bases and J by 8 bases. Germline lookup yields CDR1 WSHSY and CDR2 SAAADI. CDR3 in DNA: TGCGCCAGCGAACGGGCGGGAGGCGTGGATGAGCAGTTCTTC. It is translated as CASERAGGVDEQFF.

V usage is TRBV9 and J usage is TRBJ2-1; perhaps TRBD1 as D (6 bases). The CDR3 consists of 15 residues. V lost 1 base and J 2 bases, leaving 10 bases between the germline ends. Germline values: CDR1 SGDLS, CDR2 YYNGEE. The CDR3 DNA reads as TGTGCCAGCAGCGTAACAGGGACCCCCTACAATGAGCAGTTCTTC. Its translation is CASSVTGTPYNEQFF. The variable domain in full, with the rest retrieved from reference TRBV9 and TRBJ2-1, is DSGVTQTPKHLITATGQRVTLRCSPRSGDLSVYWYQQSLDQGLQFLIQYYNGEERAKGNILERFSAQQFPDLHSELNLSSLELGDSALYFCASSVTGTPYNEQFFGPGTRLTVL.

This clonotype has only a few counts. The rearrangement joins TRBV13 to TRBJ2-5; no definite D call. Trimming left V 5 bases short and J 5 bases short, with 18 bases between. CDR3 length equals 15 residues. Germline lookup yields CDR1 PRHDT and CDR2 FYEKMQ (reference sequence). The CDR3 bases are TGTGCCAGCAGCGTCACGAACCCAATAGAGGAGACCCAGTACTTC. It specifies CASSVTNPIEETQYF.

The chain is built from TRBV27 and TRBJ2-7; 7 nucleotides line up with TRBD2. The J segment lost 7 bases and the V segment lost 5 bases, leaving 11 bases of the junction unmatched. The CDR3 covers 14 residues. CDR1 and CDR2 (germline): MNHEY, SMNVEV (reference sequence). The CDR3: CASSPGGTSPEQYF. The CDR3 DNA sequence: TGTGCCAGCAGTCCCGGGGGGACCAGCCCGGAGCAGTACTTC.

This sequence joins TRBV7-9 and TRBJ2-7; tentatively, D is TRBD1 (5 bases). Between the trimmed V and J ends, which lost 7 bases and 2 bases, there was a span of 12 bases. CDR1 is SEHNR and CDR2 is FQNEAQ in the germline V gene (reference sequence). The CDR3 is made up of 13 amino acids. The CDR3 DNA follows: TGTGCCAGCACAGACAGCCTTCCCTACGAGCAGTACTTC. Encoded protein: CASTDSLPYEQYF.

The rearrangement joins TRBV20-1 to TRBJ2-7; D gene uncertain. With 4 bases removed from V and 0 bases from J, the gap between germline ends came to 16 bases. The CDR3 length is 15 residues. Per germline, CDR1 DFQATT and CDR2 SNEGSKA (reference sequence). The CDR3 DNA is TGCAGTGCTACCAGTCCAGCGACAAGCTCCTACGAGCAGTACTTC. This sequence encodes CSATSPATSSYEQYF.

The V gene is TRBV3-1, the J gene TRBJ2-6; a weak D match, TRBD1 (5 bases). V was trimmed by 3 bases and J by 0 bases, leaving 12 bases between them. CDR1 is LGHDT and CDR2 is YNNKEL in the germline V gene (reference sequence). The CDR3 is 17 residues long. The CDR3, as DNA: TGTGCCAGCAGCCATCTCCCAGGGCTCTCTGGGGCCAACGTCCTGACTTTC. Translation: CASSHLPGLSGANVLTF.

The table lists this clonotype with a count of one. The J gene is TRBJ1-2, the V gene TRBV14; D unresolved. With 4 bases removed from V and 3 bases from J, the gap between germline ends came to 12 bases. This CDR3 comprises 14 residues. Germline V CDR1 and CDR2: SGHDN, FVKESK. The CDR3 region is CASSPTSGYYGYTF. The DNA of the CDR3 is TGTGCCAGCAGCCCCACCTCCGGGTACTATGGCTACACCTTC.

The chain employs TRBV7-3 and TRBJ1-6; TRBD1 agrees at 7 bases. The CDR3 covers 15 residues. V was pared by 5 bases and J by 7 bases, with 8 bases of the junction left unmatched. The germline V gene encodes CDR1 SGHTA and CDR2 FQGTGA. CDR3 residues: CASSQAPGGNSPLHF. Here the CDR3 DNA reads TGTGCCAGCAGCCAGGCCCCAGGGGGGAATTCACCCCTCCACTTT.

V usage is TRBV10-3 and J usage is TRBJ2-2, with D perhaps being TRBD1 or TRBD2 (5 bases each). The CDR3 covers 16 residues. V dropped 4 bases and J dropped 4 bases, with 16 bases sitting between them. The germline gives CDR1 ENHRY, CDR2 SYGVKD. The CDR3 sequence is CAISAWGTGRTGELFF. CDR3 in DNA: TGTGCCATCAGTGCATGGGGTACGGGACGCACCGGGGAGCTGTTTTTT.

The chain couples TRBV27 to TRBJ1-6; TRBD1 aligns across 11 bases. The V gene's germline CDR1 is MNHEY and CDR2 SMNVEV (reference sequence). V dropped 6 bases and J dropped 10; count of bases not matched to a gene: 11. The CDR3 loop spans 16 amino acids. In DNA, the CDR3 is TGTGCCAGCAGACGAGCGGGGACAGGGGGAGGGTCACCCCTCCACTTT. It specifies CASRRAGTGGGSPLHF.

This clonotype was counted only a few times. V usage is TRBV20-1 and J usage is TRBJ2-3; D possibly corresponds to TRBD1 (6 bases). V shed 6 bases and J shed 4 bases, with 20 bases lying between them. CDR3 size: 15 residues. CDR1 and CDR2 from the germline V gene are DFQATT and SNEGSKA (reference sequence). Here the CDR3 reads CSARAAGAFADTQYF. CDR3 in DNA: TGCAGTGCCCGCGCGGCAGGGGCGTTCGCAGATACGCAGTATTTT.

The J gene is TRBJ1-1, the V gene TRBV28, with D hard to call. CDR3 length: 13 residues. V dropped 6 bases and J dropped 1 base, with 9 bases sitting between them. The germline gives CDR1 MDHEN, CDR2 SYDVKM. The CDR3 sequence is CASRRPGNTEAFF. As DNA, the CDR3 is TGTGCCAGCAGACGCCCGGGGAACACTGAAGCTTTCTTT.

The gene calls are TRBV3-1 and TRBJ2-7; D not certain. V was trimmed by 1 base and J by 5 bases, leaving 15 bases between them. This CDR3 contains 15 residues. The germline V gene has CDR1 LGHDT and CDR2 YNNKEL (reference sequence). The chain's CDR3 is CASSQGANRLNEQYF. The DNA for the CDR3 is TGTGCCAGCAGCCAAGGGGCAAACCGCCTAAACGAGCAGTACTTC.